The 21 T cell receptor beta chains below come from one sample, sequenced in a study of blood T cell repertoires in COVID-19. Some clones are missing from TCRdb's copy, which holds only in-frame ones; the method was immunoSEQ multiplex PCR. The repertoire consists of fewer than 130,000 clones, with around 68% occurring once and the leading ten covering around 7.3%. Sequenced input: peripheral blood. Receptor source: a woman in her sixties with acute or convalescent COVID-19.

This clone showed up just once. The chain carries TRBV28 and TRBJ1-4, with D possibly being TRBD1 (5 bases). Germline V gene sequence: CDR1 MDHEN, CDR2 SYDVKM. Trimming shortened V by 10 bases and J by 8 bases, and 14 bases separated the two germline ends. CDR3 length: 12 residues. This chain's CDR3 is CAIGRGREKLFF. CDR3 coding DNA: TGTGCCATTGGGAGGGGACGAGAAAAACTGTTTTTT.

This clone came up a few times. This chain uses TRBV27 with TRBJ2-7, with TRBD2 matching 9 bases. J lost 4 bases, V lost 6 bases, and 10 bases had no gene match. CDR1 MNHEY and CDR2 SMNVEV come from the germline V gene (reference sequence). The CDR3 extends over 15 amino acids. DNA of the CDR3: TGTGCCAGCAGGACCCTAGGGACTAGCCTTTACGAGCAGTACTTC. Translation gives CASRTLGTSLYEQYF.

The gene calls are TRBV19 and TRBJ1-1; weak D call: TRBD1 (5 bases). This CDR3 has 12 residues. The germline V gene has CDR1 LNHDA and CDR2 SQIVND (reference sequence). The V and J ends lost 8 bases and 7 bases respectively, with 14 bases between them. In DNA form, the CDR3 reads TGTGCCAGTGGTGGACACTCCGGTGAAGCTTTCTTT. It is translated as CASGGHSGEAFF. Drawing the rest from reference TRBV19 and TRBJ1-1, the complete variable domain is DGGITQSPKYLFRKEGQNVTLSCEQNLNHDAMYWYRQDPGQGLRLIYYSQIVNDFQKGDIAEGYSVSREKKESFPLTVTSAQKNPTAFYLCASGGHSGEAFFGQGTRLTVV.

This chain joins TRBV30 and TRBJ1-1; no reliable D call. The germline V gene has CDR1 GTSNPN and CDR2 SVGIG (reference sequence). This CDR3 has 13 residues. V lost 1 base, J lost 1 base, and 7 bases lay in between. Here the CDR3 reads CAWSAQKNTEAFF. The CDR3 nucleotides are TGTGCCTGGAGTGCACAGAAGAACACTGAAGCTTTCTTT.

The chain uses TRBV19 and TRBJ1-2; a possible D gene is TRBD1 (6 bases). Germline CDR1 LNHDA, CDR2 SQIVND (reference sequence). There are 14 residues in the CDR3. The V and J ends lost 4 bases and 4 bases respectively, with 13 bases between them. The CDR3, as DNA: TGTGCCAGTAGTACGCCGTGGACAGTCTATGGCTACACCTTC. Amino acids: CASSTPWTVYGYTF.

This clone turned up a few times. The J gene is TRBJ2-5, the V gene TRBV6-5; TRBD1 matches 8 bases. In germline, CDR1 is MNHEY, CDR2 SVGAGI. The CDR3 loop spans 13 amino acids. Trimming at V came to 5 bases and at J to 6 bases, leaving 5 bases not matched to a gene. The CDR3 sequence: CASSIDRGKTQYF. DNA of the CDR3: TGTGCCAGCAGTATCGACAGGGGAAAGACCCAGTACTTC.

This chain links TRBV6-6 with TRBJ1-1; D is unclear. The CDR3 is 14 residues long. With 2 bases removed from V and 1 base from J, the gap between germline ends came to 8 bases. The germline CDR1 and CDR2 sequences are MNHNY and SVGAGI (reference sequence). CDR3 bases: TGTGCCAGCAGTTACAATCCTCCGAACACTGAAGCTTTCTTT. Its protein is CASSYNPPNTEAFF.

This clone was seen only a few times. The V call is TRBV5-6, the J call TRBJ2-7; tentative D call: TRBD1 (5 bases). V lost 2 bases and J 0 bases, leaving 12 bases between the germline ends. This CDR3 has 15 residues. CDR1 is SGHDT, CDR2 YYEEEE, per germline. The chain's CDR3 is CASSFVTGLSYEQYF. CDR3 DNA: TGTGCCAGCAGCTTTGTCACAGGCCTCTCCTACGAGCAGTACTTC.

This chain links TRBV28 with TRBJ1-1; possibly TRBD1 for D (6 bases). Trimming shortened V by 1 base and J by 0 bases, and 15 bases separated the two germline ends. CDR1 MDHEN and CDR2 SYDVKM come from the germline V gene. This CDR3 is 17 amino acids long. The CDR3 spells CASSLFGGRGVNTEAFF. The CDR3 DNA is TGTGCCAGCAGTTTATTTGGAGGGAGGGGGGTGAACACTGAAGCTTTCTTT.

This clone was seen a single time. The chain recombines TRBV5-6 with TRBJ1-1, with D tentatively TRBD1 (5 bases). The CDR3 extends over 14 amino acids. The V and J ends lost 5 bases and 5 bases respectively, with 16 bases between them. CDR1 SGHDT and CDR2 YYEEEE come from the germline V gene. CDR3 DNA: TGTGCCAGCAGTTATCGTGGGGGGAAAACTGAAGCTTTCTTT. This sequence encodes CASSYRGGKTEAFF.

The rearrangement joins TRBV28 to TRBJ2-1; 8 positions match TRBD1. In germline, CDR1 is MDHEN, CDR2 SYDVKM. The junction had 7 bases not matched to a gene; V was cut back by 8 bases and J by 4 bases. The CDR3 is 14 amino acids. CDR3 residues: CASEQGQGYNEQFF. DNA of the CDR3: TGTGCCAGCGAGCAAGGACAGGGTTACAATGAGCAGTTCTTC. Based on the CDR3 plus reference TRBV28 and TRBJ2-1, the full variable domain is DVKVTQSSRYLVKRTGEKVFLECVQDMDHENMFWYRQDPGLGLRLIYFSYDVKMKEKGDIPEGYSVSREKKERFSLILESASTNQTSMYLCASEQGQGYNEQFFGPGTRLTVL.

This clone was observed a handful of times. The genes are TRBV20-1 and TRBJ1-5; TRBD1 agrees at 11 bases. Losses at the gene ends were 3 bases for V and 4 bases for J; bases not matched to a gene: 5. This CDR3 has 15 residues. Germline V lookup: CDR1 DFQATT, CDR2 SNEGSKA (reference sequence). CDR3 bases: TGCAGTGCTAGTATAGGACAGGGGGCTAATCAGCCCCAGCATTTT. It specifies CSASIGQGANQPQHF.

The CDR3 DNA reads TGTGCCAGCAGTTACGAGGACAGGGCAGAAGCTTTCTTT. This encodes CASSYEDRAEAFF. This chain connects TRBV6-5 to TRBJ1-1; 8 bases are shared with TRBD1. The CDR3 runs 13 residues. V gave up 2 bases and J gave up 8 bases; unmatched junction bases: 4. Germline V gene data show CDR1 as MNHEY and CDR2 as SVGAGI.

The chain combines TRBV29-1 with TRBJ2-4; TRBD1 might be the D (6 bases). V lost 4 bases to trimming and J lost 0 bases, with 10 bases between them. The CDR3 is 14 residues long. In germline, CDR1 is SQVTM, CDR2 ANQGSEA. CDR3 nucleotide sequence: TGCAGCGTTGCGTTAGGGGGAGCCAAAAACATTCAGTACTTC. The encoded protein is CSVALGGAKNIQYF. The full variable domain, in which reference TRBV29-1 and TRBJ2-4 provide the parts outside the CDR3, is SAVISQKPSRDICQRGTSLTIQCQVDSQVTMMFWYRQQPGQSLTLIATANQGSEATYESGFVIDKFPISRPNLTFSTLTVSNMSPEDSSIYLCSVALGGAKNIQYFGAGTRLSVL.

This clone was detected a few times. The J gene is TRBJ1-5, the V gene TRBV18, with TRBD1 matching 8 bases. The CDR3 length is 16 residues. Unmatched junction bases numbered 4, after V lost 3 bases and J lost 0 bases. Germline loops: CDR1 KGHSH, CDR2 LQKENI. Here the CDR3 reads CASSPDRGNSNQPQHF. CDR3 coding DNA: TGTGCCAGCTCACCCGACAGGGGTAATAGCAATCAGCCCCAGCATTTT.

The chain combines TRBV2 with TRBJ2-1; D is perhaps TRBD2 (5 bases). Germline CDR1 and CDR2: SNHLY and FYNNEI. This CDR3 has 12 amino acids. Trimming stripped 7 bases from V and 3 bases from J, with 7 bases between. Written as DNA, the CDR3 is TGTGCCAGCATGAGGGACTACAATGAGCAGTTCTTC. This sequence encodes CASMRDYNEQFF.

This clone is medium-sized by share. V is TRBV5-1 and J is TRBJ1-1; no definite D call. CDR1 is SGHRS, CDR2 YFSETQ, per germline. Deletions cut 5 bases from V and 4 bases from J, with 12 bases between. The CDR3 is 13 residues long. The CDR3 sequence is CASSITGGTEAFF. As DNA, the CDR3 is TGCGCCAGCAGTATAACCGGCGGCACTGAAGCTTTCTTT.

J is TRBJ1-1 and V is TRBV7-9, with TRBD1 matching over 9 bases. The CDR3 totals 14 residues. Germline V gives CDR1 SEHNR, CDR2 FQNEAQ (reference sequence). J lost 6 bases, V lost 5 bases, and 7 bases had no gene match. Here the CDR3 reads CASSNRGRVAEAFF. CDR3 nucleotide sequence: TGTGCCAGCAGCAACAGGGGGCGCGTGGCTGAAGCTTTCTTT.

The chain is built from TRBV24-1 and TRBJ2-5; TRBD1 matches at 9 bases. After removal of 3 bases from V and 5 bases from J, the junction contained 9 bases not matched to a gene. CDR1 is KGHDR and CDR2 is SFDVKD in the germline V gene. The CDR3 has 16 residues. CDR3 in amino acids: CATSDVSDRGGETQYF. As DNA, the CDR3 is TGTGCCACCAGTGATGTTTCGGACAGGGGAGGGGAGACCCAGTACTTC.

This clone occurred once. The chain carries TRBV5-4 and TRBJ1-6, with a possible D match to TRBD1 (5 bases). Trimming removed 0 bases from V and 11 bases from J, with 15 bases in between. Per germline, CDR1 SGHNT and CDR2 YYREEE (reference sequence). The CDR3 is 15 residues long. CDR3 amino acids: CASSLGGRAATPLHF. Here the CDR3 DNA reads TGTGCCAGCAGCTTGGGCGGCAGGGCAGCAACACCCCTCCACTTT.

This rearrangement joins TRBV4-1 to TRBJ2-5; 8 positions match TRBD1. Germline values: CDR1 MGHRA, CDR2 YSYEKL. V lost 4 bases to trimming and J lost 4 bases; unmatched junction nucleotides: 8. CDR3 length equals 15 residues. The CDR3 DNA follows: TGCGCCAGCAGCCGGATGACAGGGGTCGGAGAGACCCAGTACTTC. Translation: CASSRMTGVGETQYF.